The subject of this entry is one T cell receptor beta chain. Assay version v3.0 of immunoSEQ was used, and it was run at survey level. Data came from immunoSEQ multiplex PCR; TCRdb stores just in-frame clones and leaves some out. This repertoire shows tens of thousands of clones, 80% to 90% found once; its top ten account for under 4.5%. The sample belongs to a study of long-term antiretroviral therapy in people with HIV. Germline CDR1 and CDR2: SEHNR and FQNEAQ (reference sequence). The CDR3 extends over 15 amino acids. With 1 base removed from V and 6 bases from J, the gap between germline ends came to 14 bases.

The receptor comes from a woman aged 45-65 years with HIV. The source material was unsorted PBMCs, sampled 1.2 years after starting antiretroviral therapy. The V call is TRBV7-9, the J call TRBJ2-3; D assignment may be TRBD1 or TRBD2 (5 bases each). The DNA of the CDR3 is TGTGCCAGCAGCTTAGGTGGGGGTCAAGGGGATACGCAGTATTTT. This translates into CASSLGGGQGDTQYF.